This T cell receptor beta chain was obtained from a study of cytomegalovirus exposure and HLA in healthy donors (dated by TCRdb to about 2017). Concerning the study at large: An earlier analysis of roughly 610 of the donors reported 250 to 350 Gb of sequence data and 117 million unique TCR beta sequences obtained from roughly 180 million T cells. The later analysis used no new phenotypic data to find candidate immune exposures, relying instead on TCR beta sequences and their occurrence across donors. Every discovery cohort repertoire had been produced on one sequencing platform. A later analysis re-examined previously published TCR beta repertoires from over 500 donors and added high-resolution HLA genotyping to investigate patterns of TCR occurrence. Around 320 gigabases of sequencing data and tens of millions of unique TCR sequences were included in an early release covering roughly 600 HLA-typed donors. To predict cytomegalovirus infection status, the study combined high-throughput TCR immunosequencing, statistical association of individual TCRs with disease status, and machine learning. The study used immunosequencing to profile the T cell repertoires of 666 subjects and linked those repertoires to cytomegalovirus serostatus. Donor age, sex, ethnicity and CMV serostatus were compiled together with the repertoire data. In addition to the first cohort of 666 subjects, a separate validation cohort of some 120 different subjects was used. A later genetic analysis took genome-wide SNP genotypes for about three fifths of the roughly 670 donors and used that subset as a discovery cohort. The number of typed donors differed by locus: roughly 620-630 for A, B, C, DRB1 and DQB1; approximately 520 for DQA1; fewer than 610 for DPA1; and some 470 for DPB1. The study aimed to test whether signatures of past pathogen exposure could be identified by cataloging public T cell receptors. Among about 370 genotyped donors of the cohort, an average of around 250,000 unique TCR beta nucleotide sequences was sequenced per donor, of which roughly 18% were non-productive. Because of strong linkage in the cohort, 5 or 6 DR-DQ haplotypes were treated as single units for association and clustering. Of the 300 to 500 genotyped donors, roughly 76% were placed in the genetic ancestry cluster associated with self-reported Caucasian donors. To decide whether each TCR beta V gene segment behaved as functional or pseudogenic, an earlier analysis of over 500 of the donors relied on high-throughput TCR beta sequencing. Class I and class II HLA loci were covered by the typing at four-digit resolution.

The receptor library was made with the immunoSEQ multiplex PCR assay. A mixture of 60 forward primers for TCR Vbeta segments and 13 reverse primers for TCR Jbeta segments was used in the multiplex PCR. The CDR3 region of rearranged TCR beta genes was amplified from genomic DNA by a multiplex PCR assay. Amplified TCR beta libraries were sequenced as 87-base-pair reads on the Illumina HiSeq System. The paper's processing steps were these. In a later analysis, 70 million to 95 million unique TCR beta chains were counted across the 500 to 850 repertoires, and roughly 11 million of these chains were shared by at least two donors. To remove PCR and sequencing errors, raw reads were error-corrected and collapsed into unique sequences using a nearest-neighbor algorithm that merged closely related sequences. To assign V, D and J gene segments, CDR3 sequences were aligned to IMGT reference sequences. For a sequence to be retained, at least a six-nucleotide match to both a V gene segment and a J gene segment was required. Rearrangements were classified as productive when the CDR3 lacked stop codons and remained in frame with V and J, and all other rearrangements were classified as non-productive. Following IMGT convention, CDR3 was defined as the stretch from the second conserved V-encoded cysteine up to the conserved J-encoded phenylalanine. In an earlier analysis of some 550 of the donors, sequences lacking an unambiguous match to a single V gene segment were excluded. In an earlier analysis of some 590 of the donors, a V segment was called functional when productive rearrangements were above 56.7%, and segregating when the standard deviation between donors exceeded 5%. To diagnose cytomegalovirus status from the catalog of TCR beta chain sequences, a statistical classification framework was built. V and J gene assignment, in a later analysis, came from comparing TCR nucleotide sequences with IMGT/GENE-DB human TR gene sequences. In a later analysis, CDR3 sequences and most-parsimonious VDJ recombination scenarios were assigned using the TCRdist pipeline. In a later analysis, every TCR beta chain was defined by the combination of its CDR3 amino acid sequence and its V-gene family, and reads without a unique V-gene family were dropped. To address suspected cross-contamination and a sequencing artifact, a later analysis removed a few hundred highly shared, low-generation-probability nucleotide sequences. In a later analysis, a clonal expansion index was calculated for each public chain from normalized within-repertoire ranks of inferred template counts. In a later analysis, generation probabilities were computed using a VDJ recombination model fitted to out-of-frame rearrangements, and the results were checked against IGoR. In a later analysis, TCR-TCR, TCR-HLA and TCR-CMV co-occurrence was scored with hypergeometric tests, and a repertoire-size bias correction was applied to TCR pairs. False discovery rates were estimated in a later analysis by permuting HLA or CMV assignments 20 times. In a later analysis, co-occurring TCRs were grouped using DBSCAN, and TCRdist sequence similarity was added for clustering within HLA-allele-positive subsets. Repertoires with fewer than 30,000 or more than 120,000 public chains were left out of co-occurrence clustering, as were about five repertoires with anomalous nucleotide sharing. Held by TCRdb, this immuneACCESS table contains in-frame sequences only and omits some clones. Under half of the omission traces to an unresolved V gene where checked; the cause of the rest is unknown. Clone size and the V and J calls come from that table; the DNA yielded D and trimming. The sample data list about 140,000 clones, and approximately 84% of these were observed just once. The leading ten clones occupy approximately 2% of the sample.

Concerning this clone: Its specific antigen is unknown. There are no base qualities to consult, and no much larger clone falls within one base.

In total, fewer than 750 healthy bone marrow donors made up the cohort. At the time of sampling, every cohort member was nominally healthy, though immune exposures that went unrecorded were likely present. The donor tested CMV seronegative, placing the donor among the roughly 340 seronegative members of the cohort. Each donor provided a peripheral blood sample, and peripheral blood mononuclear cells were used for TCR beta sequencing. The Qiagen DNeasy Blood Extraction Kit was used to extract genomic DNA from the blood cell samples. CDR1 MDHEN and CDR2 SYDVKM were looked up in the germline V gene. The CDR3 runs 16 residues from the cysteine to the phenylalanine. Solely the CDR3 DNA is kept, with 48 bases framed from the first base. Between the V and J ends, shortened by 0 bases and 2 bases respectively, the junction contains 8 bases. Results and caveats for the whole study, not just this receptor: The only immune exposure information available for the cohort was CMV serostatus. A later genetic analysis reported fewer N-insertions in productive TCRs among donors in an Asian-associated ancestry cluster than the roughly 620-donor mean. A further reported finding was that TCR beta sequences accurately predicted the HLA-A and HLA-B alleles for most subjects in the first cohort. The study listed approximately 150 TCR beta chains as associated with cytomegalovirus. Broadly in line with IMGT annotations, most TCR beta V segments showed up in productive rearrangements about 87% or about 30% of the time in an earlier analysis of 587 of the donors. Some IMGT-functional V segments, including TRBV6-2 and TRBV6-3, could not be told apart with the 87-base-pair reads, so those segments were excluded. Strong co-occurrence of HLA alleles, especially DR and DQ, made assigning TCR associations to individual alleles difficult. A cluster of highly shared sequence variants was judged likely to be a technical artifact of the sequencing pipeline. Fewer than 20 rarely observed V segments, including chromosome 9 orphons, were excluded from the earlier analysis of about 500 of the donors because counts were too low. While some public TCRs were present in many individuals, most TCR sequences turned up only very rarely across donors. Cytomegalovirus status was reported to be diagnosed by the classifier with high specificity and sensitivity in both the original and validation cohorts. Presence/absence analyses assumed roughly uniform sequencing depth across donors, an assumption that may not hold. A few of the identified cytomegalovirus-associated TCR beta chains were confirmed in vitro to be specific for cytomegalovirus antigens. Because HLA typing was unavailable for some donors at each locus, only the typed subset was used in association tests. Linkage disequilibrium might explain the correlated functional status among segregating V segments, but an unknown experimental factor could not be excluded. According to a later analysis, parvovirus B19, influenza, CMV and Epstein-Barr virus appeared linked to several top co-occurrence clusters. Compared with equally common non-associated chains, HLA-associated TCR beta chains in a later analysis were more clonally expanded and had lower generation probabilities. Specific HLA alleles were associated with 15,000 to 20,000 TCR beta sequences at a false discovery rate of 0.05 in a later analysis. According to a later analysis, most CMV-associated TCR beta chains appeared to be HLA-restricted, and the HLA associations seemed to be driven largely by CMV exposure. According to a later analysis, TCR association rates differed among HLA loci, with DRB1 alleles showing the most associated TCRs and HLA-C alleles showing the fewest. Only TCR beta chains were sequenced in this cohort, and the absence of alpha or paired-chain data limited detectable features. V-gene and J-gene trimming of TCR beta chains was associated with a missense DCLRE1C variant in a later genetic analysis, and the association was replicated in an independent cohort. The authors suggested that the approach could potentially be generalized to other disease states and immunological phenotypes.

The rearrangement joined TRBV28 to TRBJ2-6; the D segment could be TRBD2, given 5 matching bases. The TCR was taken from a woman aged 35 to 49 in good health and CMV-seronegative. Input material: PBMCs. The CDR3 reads CASSLWPSTGANVLTF. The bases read TGTGCCAGCAGTTTATGGCCTAGCACTGGGGCCAACGTCCTGACTTTC.